This T cell receptor beta chain was identified in a study of cytomegalovirus exposure and HLA in healthy donors (dated by TCRdb to about 2017). About the investigation overall: According to an earlier analysis of 450 to 650 of the donors, some 170 million T cells yielded 100 million or so unique TCR beta sequences and 250 to 350 Gb of sequence data. Both class I and class II loci were covered by HLA typing, at four-digit resolution. An early release that covered 500 to 800 HLA-typed donors contained about 300 gigabases of sequencing data and tens of millions of unique TCR sequences. About five DR-DQ haplotypes were treated as single units for association and clustering because of strong linkage in the cohort. In an earlier analysis of 500 to 650 of the donors, high-throughput TCR beta sequencing was used to judge whether each TCR beta V gene segment behaved as functional or pseudogenic. The study combined high-throughput TCR immunosequencing, statistical association of individual TCRs with disease status, and machine learning to predict cytomegalovirus infection status. Rather than using new phenotypic data, the later analysis identified candidate immune exposures from TCR beta sequences and from how often those sequences occurred across donors. The study aimed to test whether cataloging public T cell receptors could reveal signatures of past pathogen exposure. Among the roughly 390 genotyped donors, 81% belonged to the genetic ancestry cluster associated with self-reported Caucasian donors. Donor age, sex, ethnicity and CMV serostatus were compiled alongside the repertoire data. The study used immunosequencing to profile the T cell repertoires of 666 subjects and linked those repertoires to cytomegalovirus serostatus. Among around 400 genotyped donors of the cohort, an average of around 240,000 unique TCR beta nucleotide sequences were sequenced per donor, about a sixth of them non-productive. All discovery cohort repertoires had been generated using a single sequencing platform. In addition to the first cohort of around 670 subjects, a separate validation cohort of 120 different subjects was used. To study patterns of TCR occurrence, a later analysis re-analyzed previously published TCR beta repertoires from several hundred donors and added high-resolution HLA genotyping. The number of donors typed differed by locus, with 629-630 for A, B, C, DRB1 and DQB1, roughly 550 for DQA1, over 600 for DPA1, and 472 for DPB1. A later genetic analysis used genome-wide SNP genotypes for about three fifths of the 666 donors, treating that subset as a discovery cohort. The paper's findings and limits, for the study overall: A cluster of highly shared sequence variants was judged likely to be a technical artifact of the sequencing pipeline. A later analysis found that most CMV-associated TCR beta chains appeared HLA-restricted, with HLA associations seemingly driven largely by CMV exposure. Because counts were too low, 15 to 20 rarely observed V segments, including chromosome 9 orphons, were left out of the earlier analysis of roughly 600 of the donors. In a later analysis, the rate of TCR association differed among HLA loci, with DRB1 alleles having the most associated TCRs and HLA-C alleles having the fewest. The 87-base-pair reads could not distinguish some IMGT-functional V segments, including TRBV6-2 and TRBV6-3, so those segments were excluded. When HLA alleles, especially DR and DQ, strongly co-occurred, TCR associations were difficult to assign to individual alleles. A later analysis reported that several top co-occurrence clusters appeared linked to parvovirus B19, influenza, CMV and Epstein-Barr virus. It was suggested by the authors that the approach could potentially be generalized to other disease states and immunological phenotypes. At a false discovery rate of 0.05, a later analysis linked about 17,000 TCR beta sequences to specific HLA alleles. A total of 164 TCR beta chains were listed by the study as associated with cytomegalovirus. Compared with the roughly 720-donor mean, donors in an Asian-associated ancestry cluster had fewer N-insertions in productive TCRs, according to a later genetic analysis. The only immune exposure information available for the cohort was CMV serostatus. In this cohort, only TCR beta chains were sequenced, and detectable features were limited by the absence of alpha or paired-chain data. In vitro tests confirmed that a few of the cytomegalovirus-associated TCR beta chains recognize cytomegalovirus antigens. A further reported finding was that TCR beta sequences accurately predicted the HLA-A and HLA-B alleles for most subjects in the first cohort. The classifier was reported to diagnose cytomegalovirus status with high specificity and sensitivity in both the original cohort and the validation cohort. Because some donors lacked HLA typing at each locus, the association tests relied only on the typed subset. Compared with equally common non-associated chains, HLA-associated TCR beta chains in a later analysis were more clonally expanded and had lower generation probabilities. A later genetic analysis associated a missense DCLRE1C variant with V-gene and J-gene trimming of TCR beta chains, and an independent cohort replicated the association. Correlated functional status among segregating V segments might be attributable to linkage disequilibrium, but an unknown experimental factor could not be ruled out. In an earlier analysis of some 640 of the donors, most TCR beta V segments were observed in productive rearrangements about 90% or about 30% of the time, broadly matching IMGT annotations. Most TCR sequences were observed very rarely across donors, whereas some public TCRs were present in many individuals. Roughly uniform sequencing depth across donors was assumed in presence/absence analyses, although this assumption may not hold.

The cohort comprised around 690 healthy bone marrow donors. Cohort members were all nominally healthy when sampled, although unrecorded immune exposures were likely present. The donor was CMV seronegative and belonged to the group of 350 to 400 seronegative cohort members. A peripheral blood sample was provided by each donor, and peripheral blood mononuclear cells were used for TCR beta sequencing. The Qiagen DNeasy Blood Extraction Kit was used to extract genomic DNA from the blood cell samples. As to this clone: This clone's antigen is unknown. The sample holds no much larger clone one base away, and base qualities are not on file.

CDR1 MNHEY and CDR2 SVGAGI were looked up in the germline V gene. Trimming takes 5 bases off V and 3 bases off J; junction bases not matched to a gene: 3. There are 14 amino acids in the CDR3, from cysteine to phenylalanine inclusive. Left in the record is the CDR3 DNA by itself, 42 bases read in frame from the first base. Library construction relied on the immunoSEQ multiplex PCR assay. A mixture of 60 forward primers for TCR Vbeta segments and 13 reverse primers for TCR Jbeta segments was used in the multiplex PCR. A multiplex PCR assay on genomic DNA amplified the CDR3 region of rearranged TCR beta genes. On the Illumina HiSeq System, the amplified TCR beta libraries were sequenced as 87-base-pair reads. Per the source publication's procedure: A later analysis counted about 82 million unique TCR beta chains across the 666 repertoires, and roughly 11 million of these chains were shared by at least two donors. To remove PCR and sequencing errors, raw reads were error-corrected and collapsed into unique sequences using a nearest-neighbor algorithm that merged closely related sequences. To assign V, D and J gene segments, CDR3 sequences were aligned to IMGT reference sequences. For a sequence to be retained, a match of at least six nucleotides was required to both a V gene segment and a J gene segment. A rearrangement counted as productive if the CDR3 had no stop codons and remained in frame with V and J, and every other rearrangement counted as non-productive. Following IMGT convention, CDR3 was defined as the stretch from the second conserved V-encoded cysteine to the conserved J-encoded phenylalanine. In an earlier analysis of 550 to 650 of the donors, sequences lacking an unambiguous match to a single V gene segment were excluded. An earlier analysis of several hundred of the donors called V segments functional above 56.7% productive rearrangements and segregating when the between-donor standard deviation exceeded 5%. A statistical classification framework was built for diagnosing cytomegalovirus status from the catalog of TCR beta chain sequences. A later analysis assigned V and J genes by comparing TCR nucleotide sequences with IMGT/GENE-DB human TR gene sequences. Using the TCRdist pipeline, a later analysis assigned CDR3 sequences along with most-parsimonious VDJ recombination scenarios. In a later analysis, every TCR beta chain was defined by the combination of its CDR3 amino acid sequence and its V-gene family, and reads without a unique V-gene family were dropped. In a later analysis, fewer than 600 highly shared, low-generation-probability nucleotide sequences were removed to address suspected cross-contamination and a sequencing artifact. For each public chain, a later analysis derived a clonal expansion index from normalized ranks of inferred template counts within each repertoire. In a later analysis, generation probabilities were computed with a VDJ recombination model fitted to out-of-frame rearrangements, and the resulting probabilities were checked against IGoR. A later analysis scored TCR-TCR, TCR-HLA and TCR-CMV co-occurrence with hypergeometric tests, applying a repertoire-size bias correction to TCR pairs. False discovery rates were estimated in a later analysis by permuting HLA or CMV assignments 20 times. In a later analysis, co-occurring TCRs were grouped using DBSCAN, with TCRdist sequence similarity added in when clustering inside HLA-allele-positive subsets. Co-occurrence clustering excluded repertoires with fewer than 30,000 or more than 120,000 public chains, plus five with anomalous nucleotide sharing. Imported from immuneACCESS, the table was reduced by TCRdb to in-frame sequences with V and J called. These copies leave out some clones; in studies compared against another copy, an unresolved V gene accounts for under half, and the cause of the remainder is not known. V, J and clone size are taken as reported in that table, and D and trimming were inferred from the DNA itself. For this sample there are 100,000 or so clones; less than 85% appear just once. The ten largest clones add up to about 2% of the sample.

The receptor's source is a man between 18 and 29 years old in good health and CMV-seronegative. The V and J genes are TRBV6-5 and TRBJ2-7, with 11 bases in between that match TRBD2. The sequenced material came from PBMCs. The encoded CDR3 is CASSRSGRGYEQYF. The nucleotide sequence reads TGTGCCAGCAGTCGTAGCGGGAGGGGCTACGAGCAGTACTTC.